These 19 T cell receptor beta chains were sequenced from one sample in a study of blood T cell repertoires in COVID-19. Profiling relied on immunoSEQ multiplex PCR, and the TCRdb table lists in-frame clones only, not all of them. Of some 180,000 clones in the sample, approximately 80% were seen once. The sample comprised peripheral blood. These receptors originate from a woman aged 45-65 years with active or convalescent COVID-19.

The chain uses TRBV13 and TRBJ1-1, with D maybe TRBD1 (6 bases). V was shortened by 5 bases and J by 1 base, with 14 bases between the two germline ends. Germline V gene sequence: CDR1 PRHDT, CDR2 FYEKMQ (reference sequence). The CDR3 spans 15 residues. The CDR3 sequence is CASSPIGTRNTEAFF. CDR3 coding DNA: TGTGCCAGCAGCCCCATCGGGACACGGAACACTGAAGCTTTCTTT.

This clone showed up just a few times. V is TRBV30 and J is TRBJ1-1, with no clear D. Germline V gives CDR1 GTSNPN, CDR2 SVGIG (reference sequence). The CDR3 sequence is 11 residues long. V lost 2 bases, J lost 4 bases, and 5 bases lay in between. Written as DNA, the CDR3 is TGTGCCTGGAGTTTAGTCACTGAAGCTTTCTTT. This gives the protein CAWSLVTEAFF.

The chain couples TRBV19 to TRBJ1-2, with D unresolved. Germline V gene lookup returns CDR1 LNHDA and CDR2 SQIVND (reference sequence). This CDR3 comprises 14 residues. V lost 5 bases and J 0 bases, leaving 10 bases between the germline ends. This chain's CDR3 is CASSSLGSNYGYTF. CDR3 nucleotide sequence: TGTGCCAGTAGTTCGCTCGGGTCTAACTATGGCTACACCTTC.

The J gene is TRBJ1-5, the V gene TRBV2, with TRBD1 identical over 7 bases. The trim removed 3 bases at V and 2 bases at J, leaving 4 bases unmatched. CDR3 length: 15 amino acids. The germline V gene has CDR1 SNHLY and CDR2 FYNNEI. This chain's CDR3 is CASSETGRRNQPQHF. Here the CDR3 DNA reads TGTGCCAGCAGTGAGACAGGGAGGCGCAATCAGCCCCAGCATTTT.

J is TRBJ2-1 and V is TRBV12-5; 9 bases map to TRBD1. After removal of 6 bases from V and 2 bases from J, the junction contained 5 bases not matched to a gene. The CDR3 contains 15 residues. From germline, CDR1 is LGHNT and CDR2 FRNRAP. This CDR3 is CASGPRDRAYNEQFF. Here the CDR3 DNA reads TGTGCTAGTGGGCCTCGGGACAGGGCCTACAATGAGCAGTTCTTC.

The rearrangement joins TRBV7-3 to TRBJ2-1; D gene uncertain. The ends were cut back, 4 bases at V and 4 bases at J, with 14 bases in the middle. Germline CDR1 reads SGHTA; CDR2 reads FQGTGA. The CDR3 spans 15 residues. CDR3 region: CASSSGAETYNEQFF. Written as DNA, the CDR3 is TGTGCCAGCAGCTCAGGCGCTGAGACATACAATGAGCAGTTCTTC.

The chain links TRBV19 to TRBJ1-2, with 11 bases matching TRBD1. Looked up from germline, CDR1 is LNHDA and CDR2 is SQIVND (reference sequence). Losses at the gene ends were 5 bases for V and 8 bases for J; bases not matched to a gene: 10. The CDR3 covers 15 residues. The CDR3 loop is CASSSQDRGRRGYTF. The CDR3 DNA sequence: TGTGCCAGTAGTTCCCAGGACAGGGGGCGACGCGGCTACACCTTC.

The chain links TRBV5-1 to TRBJ1-6; 8 positions match TRBD1. CDR1 is SGHRS and CDR2 is YFSETQ in the germline V gene. This CDR3 spans 16 amino acids. V lost 1 base, J lost 6 bases, and 6 bases stayed unmatched. The DNA of the CDR3 is TGCGCCAGCAGCTTGTTCGCGACAGGGGTTAATTCACCCCTCCACTTT. Its translation: CASSLFATGVNSPLHF.

J is TRBJ1-2 and V is TRBV5-1, with 7 bases aligning to TRBD1. The junction had 10 bases not matched to a gene; V was cut back by 0 bases and J by 5 bases. The CDR3 runs to 16 residues. Germline V CDR1 and CDR2: SGHRS, YFSETQ. Here the CDR3 DNA reads TGCGCCAGCAGCTTGGCCGTAGGGGACAGCAGATATGGCTACACCTTC. This codes for CASSLAVGDSRYGYTF.

The J gene is TRBJ2-1, the V gene TRBV5-4; 13 positions match TRBD2. The CDR3 is made up of 16 amino acids. The germline CDR1 and CDR2 sequences are SGHNT and YYREEE (reference sequence). V lost 3 bases to trimming and J lost 7 bases; unmatched junction nucleotides: 7. CDR3: CASSSRTSGGGNEQFF. CDR3 nucleotides: TGTGCCAGCAGCTCAAGGACTAGCGGGGGTGGGAATGAGCAGTTCTTC.

The chain recombines TRBV6-4 with TRBJ1-4; 7 nucleotides agree with TRBD1. The ends lost 3 bases at V and 2 bases at J; junction bases unmatched: 12. The CDR3 is 18 residues long. Germline V lookup: CDR1 MRHNA, CDR2 SNTAGT. The CDR3, as DNA: TGTGCCAGCAGTGATGTTGACAGGGTTAGATTTACTAATGAAAAACTGTTTTTT. It codes for CASSDVDRVRFTNEKLFF.

As concerns this clone: The junction does not match germline at one end; this may be a read error. The chain carries TRBV28 and TRBJ2-3; D is unresolved. Germline lookup yields CDR1 MDHEN and CDR2 SYDVKM. The CDR3 is made up of 14 amino acids. As DNA, the CDR3 is TGTGCCAGCAATTTAAGTCGCCGGGTTGATACGCAGTATTTT. Translating it yields CASNLSRRVDTQYF.

The V call is TRBV18, the J call TRBJ1-1, with D perhaps matching TRBD1 (6 bases). Trimming removed 3 bases at V and 4 bases at J, with 18 bases between. The CDR3 totals 16 residues. Germline V CDR1 and CDR2: KGHSH, LQKENI. The CDR3 loop reads CASSPPYWGGGTEAFF. The CDR3 DNA is TGTGCCAGCTCACCGCCCTATTGGGGAGGGGGCACTGAAGCTTTCTTT.

The chain uses TRBV4-3 and TRBJ2-3; 12 bases are a match to TRBD1. After removal of 0 bases from V and 3 bases from J, the junction contained 4 bases not matched to a gene. This CDR3 contains 17 residues. The V gene's germline CDR1 is LGHNA and CDR2 YSLEER. CDR3: CASSQDKGQGATDTQYF. CDR3 coding DNA: TGCGCCAGCAGCCAAGATAAGGGACAGGGGGCAACAGATACGCAGTATTTT.

The genes are TRBV6-5 and TRBJ1-2, with 9 bases matching TRBD1. The J segment lost 3 bases and the V segment lost 2 bases, leaving 4 bases of the junction unmatched. The CDR3 is made up of 15 amino acids. In germline, CDR1 is MNHEY, CDR2 SVGAGI. Here the CDR3 DNA reads TGTGCCAGCAGTTACCGCGGACAGGGGTACTATGGCTACACCTTC. This sequence encodes CASSYRGQGYYGYTF.

The chain links TRBV9 to TRBJ1-4; tentative D call: TRBD1 (5 bases). The CDR3 spans 14 residues. V lost 0 bases to trimming and J lost 5 bases, with 8 bases between them. Looked up from germline, CDR1 is SGDLS and CDR2 is YYNGEE. The CDR3 DNA follows: TGTGCCAGCAGCGTAGAGGCAGGGAATGAAAAACTGTTTTTT. This sequence encodes CASSVEAGNEKLFF. The full variable domain, in which reference TRBV9 and TRBJ1-4 provide the parts outside the CDR3, is DSGVTQTPKHLITATGQRVTLRCSPRSGDLSVYWYQQSLDQGLQFLIQYYNGEERAKGNILERFSAQQFPDLHSELNLSSLELGDSALYFCASSVEAGNEKLFFGSGTQLSVL.

This clone has only a few counts. The chain is built from TRBV28 and TRBJ2-1, with 9 bases identical to TRBD1. The CDR3 spans 14 residues. Germline V lookup: CDR1 MDHEN, CDR2 SYDVKM. V lost 3 bases, J lost 16 bases, and 13 bases stayed unmatched. The CDR3 protein is CASSLGRIGDRVFF. DNA of the CDR3: TGTGCCAGCAGTTTGGGGCGGATAGGGGACAGGGTTTTCTTC.

CDR3 DNA sequence: TGTGCCAGCAGAATAACTAGCGGGGCCTACAATGAGCAGTTCTTC. Translated: CASRITSGAYNEQFF. The chain combines TRBV6-5 with TRBJ2-1, with 10 positions matching TRBD2. V was clipped by 6 bases and J by 2 bases; unmatched bases: 4. Germline V gene data show CDR1 as MNHEY and CDR2 as SVGAGI. This CDR3 comprises 15 residues.

In its sample, this clone was seen a few times. The chain has TRBV7-9 and TRBJ2-5; no firm D call. The CDR3 loop spans 13 amino acids. Trimming cost V 0 bases and J 2 bases, with 4 bases left between them. From germline, CDR1 is SEHNR and CDR2 FQNEAQ (reference sequence). The CDR3 reads CASSLAQQETQYF. The CDR3 DNA follows: TGTGCCAGCAGCTTAGCTCAGCAAGAGACCCAGTACTTC.